This T cell receptor beta chain was recorded in a study of human T cells and chemical hapten exposure. Study overall: Investigators sensitized around 2 cm by around 2 cm of upper inner arm skin with 2% DPC.

Study-wide findings and caveats: Sensitizing with DPC caused no change in TCRs above 1 in 1000 frequency. There was alopecia in the donors, so their immune response may differ from that of healthy people.

TCRdb reprocessed the RACE reads via MiXCR and lists one record per CDR3 protein. The sample comprises about 110,000 distinct CDR3 sequences, approximately 10% of which are singletons, and roughly 3.2% rests with the top ten. Of note for this clonotype: The target antigen is unknown.

Indicated time point: patch test 1, 2 weeks after DPC sensitization. Treatment of the sample: therapeutic diphenylcyclopropenone sensitization with weekly scalp DPC. The specimen comprised whole blood, sampled in connection with sensitization to the hapten diphenylcyclopropenone (DPC). This TCR derives from a woman in her forties with alopecia areata. Some clones in this sample may be carry-over from other donors' samples.

The CDR3 nucleotides are TGCAGTGCTAGAGGCGGGCAGAACACTGAAGCTTTCTTT. Its protein product is CSARGGQNTEAFF. V and J are TRBV20-1 and TRBJ1-1, with unresolved D. Per germline, CDR1 DFQATT and CDR2 SNEGSKA (reference sequence). V was pared by 1 base and J by 1 base, with 7 bases between. The CDR3 totals 13 residues.